This entry concerns a single TCR beta chain. Its cognate antigen has yet to be identified. No base quality values were provided; no much bigger clone lies one nucleotide off. For CDR1 and CDR2, the germline V gene lists MNHEY and SVGEGT. A distance of 11 bases separates the germline ends of V and J, which lose 6 bases and 5 bases respectively. The cysteine opens and the phenylalanine closes a CDR3 of 14 amino acids. Here the CDR3 DNA is all that survives: 42 bases in frame from base 1. TCRbeta CDR3 regions were amplified from genomic DNA using the immunoSEQ Assay, a bias-controlled multiplex PCR. Turning to the authors' computational methods: The number of nucleated cells in each sample was estimated by amplification of reference gene primers within the assay. Sequence reads were collapsed and filtered to measure the absolute abundance of every unique TCRbeta CDR3 rearrangement. For each sample, productive Simpson clonality was calculated by taking the square root of Simpson's diversity index across productive rearrangements. TCRdb took this table from immuneACCESS and kept in-frame rearrangements with V and J called. Such tables lack part of the clones; where checked against another copy, unresolved V genes explain under half of the gap, and the rest is unexplained. D and trimming were read from the DNA, whereas the V and J calls and clone size are those reported in that table. The sample yields 59,000 or so clones; 79% were counted once. Clones ranked in the top ten supply under 4% of the sample.

Whole blood was collected in K2EDTA tubes by collaborating institutions according to the institutions' own protocols. For TCRbeta analysis, collaborators shipped samples as frozen whole blood, isolated PBMCs, or DNA extracted from either of those sample types. The record originates from a study of blood T cell repertoires in COVID-19 (dated by TCRdb to about 2020). As for the study more broadly: Samples from collaborators originated in the United States, Italy and Spain and spanned both the acute and convalescent phases of COVID-19. The prospective study material was composed of cDNA or gDNA derived from T cells, B-cell-depleted T cells, or PBMCs. Subjects who had been exposed to COVID-19, were actively infected with it, or had recovered from it provided the deeply sampled blood TCRbeta repertoires that made up the dataset. A freely available public database, intended as a resource for researchers studying the immune response to SARS-CoV-2, is where the repertoires were released. The samples were drawn from the first 160 participants of the ongoing ImmuneRACE study and from 950 to 1,500 subjects provided by 6 global collaborators. Nearly every sample came with metadata listing a de-identified subject ID, COVID-19 status, age in years and sex. Where HLA class I and class II types were available, the types were taken from metadata supplied by the sample provider, not from assay-based typing. What the work shows at the level of the full study, not this receptor alone: Clinical and demographic metadata were provided uncurated, with the amount varying by source and participant.

The receptor's source is a man in his fifties or sixties with acute or convalescent COVID-19. Material for sequencing was peripheral blood. The rearrangement combines TRBV6-2 or TRBV6-3 with TRBJ1-6; the D gene is possibly TRBD1, with 6 bases matching. In nucleotide form, the sequence is TGTGCCAGCAGCCTTCAGGGGCATAATTCACCCCTCCACTTT. This gives the protein CASSLQGHNSPLHF.